These T cell receptor beta chains were read from a single sample in a study of shared clonotypes between healthy human individuals. Assay: immunoSEQ multiplex PCR; the TCRdb copy retains only in-frame clones and omits some. The table includes roughly 2.1 million clones, 85% to 95% detected once. The sample taken for sequencing was naive CD8+ T cells from PBMCs. These receptors all come from a man in his late teens or twenties in good health. Some clones in this sample may be carry-over from other donors' samples. Both conserved end residues are part of each CDR3. Rows may omit the clone size; those that give it use once, few, many or a size class.

clone_size: .
v_call: TRBV28
cdr3_aa: CASSLLLDARDREVWPEAFF

clone_size: once
v_call: TRBV4-2
cdr3_aa: CASSHRSRVEKLFF

clone_size: .
v_call: TRBV15
cdr3_aa: CATSRTPSGQGEKLFF

clone_size: .
v_call: TRBV29-1
cdr3_aa: CSADLSHGYTF

clone_size: .
v_call: TRBV6-5
cdr3_aa: CASSYSRTGGHEQYF

clone_size: .
v_call: TRBV6-5
cdr3_aa: CASSLGQWDTGELFF

clone_size: .
v_call: TRBV7-8
cdr3_aa: CASSADAGGMGDTQYF

clone_size: .
v_call: TRBV19
cdr3_aa: CASSTWDLFDYTF

clone_size: .
v_call: TRBV29-1
cdr3_aa: CSVEGRSTGEQYF

clone_size: .
v_call: TRBV19
cdr3_aa: CASSPAATGRSPQHF

clone_size: .
v_call: TRBV6-6
cdr3_aa: CASSLSGRGVYEQYF

clone_size: once
v_call: TRBV7-9
cdr3_aa: CASSFSGTGTLDEQFF

clone_size: once
v_call: TRBV27
cdr3_aa: CASSPQGPAYEQYF

clone_size: .
v_call: TRBV29-1
cdr3_aa: CSGQGGAELSYEQYF

clone_size: .
v_call: TRBV6-5
cdr3_aa: CASSYGERPYEQYF

clone_size: .
v_call: TRBV7-3
cdr3_aa: CASSLPTGSSTDTQYF

clone_size: once
v_call: TRBV6-1
cdr3_aa: CASSGGPRPEQYF

clone_size: .
v_call: TRBV29-1
cdr3_aa: CSVEVPLLAGGSNEQFF

clone_size: .
v_call: TRBV27
cdr3_aa: CASSLSPSGRFYNEQFF

clone_size: .
v_call: TRBV19
cdr3_aa: CATSDRANTGELFF

clone_size: once
v_call: TRBV13
cdr3_aa: CASSSDRGRSGYTF

clone_size: .
v_call: TRBV27
cdr3_aa: CASSSGVGSTEAFF

clone_size: .
v_call: TRBV19
cdr3_aa: CASSAKNQGANYGYTF

clone_size: .
v_call: TRBV28
cdr3_aa: CASSFGQGETGELFF

clone_size: .
v_call: TRBV15
cdr3_aa: CATSREQGATYEQYF

clone_size: .
v_call: TRBV6-5
cdr3_aa: CASSYGEGGYEQYF

clone_size: .
v_call: TRBV27
cdr3_aa: CASSLKADGSYEQYF

clone_size: .
v_call: TRBV7-9
cdr3_aa: CASSWDLGLNTEAFF

clone_size: .
v_call: TRBV18
cdr3_aa: CASSLDNLGEPQHF

clone_size: .
v_call: TRBV14
cdr3_aa: CASSQGLPGDTQYF

clone_size: few
v_call: TRBV29-1
cdr3_aa: CSVTGQGGTEAFF

clone_size: .
v_call: TRBV28
cdr3_aa: CASSTRGGTSYPYEQYF

clone_size: .
v_call: TRBV9
cdr3_aa: CASSGDRGYEQYF

clone_size: .
v_call: TRBV9
cdr3_aa: CASSVQGARTDTQYF